This T cell receptor (beta chain) was recorded in a study of PD-1 blockade in classical Hodgkin lymphoma. As for the study in general: Nivolumab was administered to patients intravenously at 3 mg/kg every 2 weeks. The study, taken as a whole, reports: Initiation of nivolumab under 1 year after ASCT led to exclusion of patients. Diversity similar to that of newly diagnosed patients was seen at baseline in complete responders.

Turning to this clone: Its antigen is not known.

Germline CDR1 is WSHSY and CDR2 is SAAADI. The CDR3 has 17 residues. Trimming removed 8 bases from V and 0 bases from J, with 20 bases in between. Each and every patient relapsed after autologous stem cell transplantation, and patients got differing brentuximab vedotin exposure. Complete response, partial response or progressive disease was each patient's best response. Profiled with immunoSEQ multiplex PCR; TCRdb holds only in-frame clones, not every one. In the table there are 70,000 or so clones, over 55% of which are singletons. Source: peripheral blood mononuclear cells (PBMCs), taken before the second cycle of nivolumab. The chain uses TRBV10-2 and TRBJ2-1; D may be TRBD2 (5 bases). This TCR came from a human donor with classical Hodgkin lymphoma. The CDR3 loop is CASLRSPAGVSYNEQFF. The CDR3 DNA sequence: TGCGCCAGCTTACGATCCCCCGCGGGCGTCTCCTACAATGAGCAGTTCTTC.